Presented here are 19 T cell receptor beta chains from one specimen sequenced in a study of T-cell reconstitution after alpha-beta-depleted transplantation in children. As it was prepared, the TCRbeta library received unique molecular identifiers. TCRdb redid the calling of the PCR reads with MiXCR, one entry per CDR3 protein. Of tens of thousands of distinct CDR3 sequences detected, around half appear once; the ten largest clones hold more than 30%. The sample in question was peripheral blood, obtained before TCRalphabeta/CD19-depleted stem cell transplant. The receptors stem from a boy in the first two years of life with SCID, due to receive a stem cell transplant.

In its sample, this clonotype was seen many times. The rearrangement joins TRBV29-1 to TRBJ1-2, with D unclear. CDR1 is SQVTM and CDR2 is ANQGSEA in the germline V gene. The CDR3 totals 12 residues. Trimming removed 4 bases at V and 3 bases at J, with 9 bases between. This chain's CDR3 is CSVGVQDYGYTF. In nucleotides, the CDR3 is TGCAGCGTTGGTGTTCAAGACTATGGCTACACCTTC.

The chain carries TRBV5-6 and TRBJ2-2; no definite D call. CDR3 length: 14 residues. The germline gives CDR1 SGHDT, CDR2 YYEEEE. The V gene lost 1 base and the J gene lost 2 bases, with 6 bases spanning the gap. The CDR3 spells CASSLTVNTGELFF. The CDR3 coding sequence is TGTGCCAGCAGCTTGACTGTTAACACCGGGGAGCTGTTTTTT.

This clonotype is large. The V call is TRBV6-1, the J call TRBJ2-7; 13 nucleotides align to TRBD2. Germline assignment: CDR1 MNHNS and CDR2 SASEGT. The CDR3 is 14 residues long. V dropped 8 bases and J dropped 3; count of bases not matched to a gene: 4. CDR3 sequence: CASRGLAGHYEQYF. CDR3 DNA: TGTGCCAGCCGGGGACTAGCGGGGCACTACGAGCAGTACTTC.

The chain carries TRBV28 and TRBJ2-7; perhaps TRBD1 as D (6 bases). There are 14 residues in the CDR3. The V end lost 4 bases, the J end lost 2 bases, and 12 bases lay between the germline ends. Germline V gene lookup returns CDR1 MDHEN and CDR2 SYDVKM. The CDR3 protein is CASSSGQVPYEQYF. The CDR3 region has the DNA TGTGCCAGCAGTTCGGGACAAGTTCCCTACGAGCAGTACTTC.

This chain's CDR3 is CASRPSAGGSTGELFF. The CDR3 DNA follows: TGTGCCAGCAGACCGTCCGCAGGAGGTAGCACCGGGGAGCTGTTTTTT. The chain recombines TRBV12-3 or TRBV12-4 with TRBJ2-2; perhaps TRBD2 as D (5 bases). The CDR3 has 16 amino acids. V was trimmed by 6 bases and J by 4 bases, leaving 18 bases between them.

This clonotype was seen a few times. This sequence joins TRBV9 and TRBJ2-7, with a possible D match to TRBD2 (6 bases). CDR3 length: 14 amino acids. The germline CDR1 and CDR2 sequences are SGDLS and YYNGEE. V shed 4 bases and J shed 0 bases, with 11 bases lying between them. CDR3 nucleotides: TGTGCCAGCAGCCCGGGACTTACCTCCTACGAGCAGTACTTC. This codes for CASSPGLTSYEQYF. The whole variable domain, filled in from reference TRBV9 and TRBJ2-7, reads DSGVTQTPKHLITATGQRVTLRCSPRSGDLSVYWYQQSLDQGLQFLIQYYNGEERAKGNILERFSAQQFPDLHSELNLSSLELGDSALYFCASSPGLTSYEQYFGPGTRLTVT.

V and J are TRBV27 and TRBJ2-3; a weak D match, TRBD2 (6 bases). V was clipped by 6 bases and J by 8 bases, with 12 bases between them. Germline CDR1 reads MNHEY; CDR2 reads SMNVEV (reference sequence). This CDR3 spans 12 amino acids. For the CDR3, the DNA is TGTGCCAGCAGCTGGTCAGCGGGTACGCAGTATTTT. Encoded protein: CASSWSAGTQYF.

The rearrangement uses TRBV6-1 and TRBJ1-5; D is possibly TRBD1 (5 bases). V lost 6 bases and J lost 1, with 16 bases in between. The CDR3 extends over 16 amino acids. Germline-derived CDR1 and CDR2 are MNHNS and SASEGT. The CDR3 DNA follows: TGTGCCAGCAGCCTTATCCTGGCAGGGAGCAATCAGCCCCAGCATTTT. As protein: CASSLILAGSNQPQHF.

This CDR3 reads CSARDRTGRTDTQYF. The CDR3 coding sequence is TGCAGTGCTAGAGATAGGACGGGGCGCACAGATACGCAGTATTTT. The rearrangement joins TRBV20-1 to TRBJ2-3; D is possibly TRBD1 or TRBD2 (5 bases each). Germline CDR1 DFQATT, CDR2 SNEGSKA (reference sequence). The CDR3 totals 15 residues. V was shortened by 0 bases and J by 1 base, with 11 bases between the two germline ends.

This chain uses TRBV20-1 with TRBJ2-7; D may match TRBD1 or TRBD2 (5 bases each). Germline lookup yields CDR1 DFQATT and CDR2 SNEGSKA (reference sequence). Trimming removed 0 bases at V and 1 base at J, with 16 bases between. The CDR3 has 16 residues. In DNA form, the CDR3 reads TGCAGTGCTAGAGATGGGTTGGGACGAGCGTCCTACGAGCAGTACTTC. It translates to CSARDGLGRASYEQYF.

The genes are TRBV20-1 and TRBJ1-1, with no clear D. V dropped 1 base and J dropped 0 bases, with 6 bases sitting between them. The germline gives CDR1 DFQATT, CDR2 SNEGSKA (reference sequence). The CDR3 contains 13 residues. The CDR3: CSARVTVNTEAFF. CDR3 nucleotides: TGCAGTGCTAGAGTAACGGTGAACACTGAAGCTTTCTTT.

CDR3 sequence: CASSLLGKAYEQYF. The CDR3 nucleotides are TGTGCCAGCAGTTTATTGGGAAAGGCCTACGAGCAGTACTTC. The chain carries TRBV27 and TRBJ2-7; no definite D call. Germline V CDR1 and CDR2: MNHEY, SMNVEV (reference sequence). V was clipped by 1 base and J by 2 bases, with 9 bases between them. This CDR3 spans 14 amino acids.

This chain uses TRBV5-5 with TRBJ2-1; D gene unclear. Germline values: CDR1 SGHKS, CDR2 YYEKEE (reference sequence). The CDR3 has 16 amino acids. Trimming removed 0 bases at V and 0 bases at J, with 10 bases between. CDR3 region: CASSLAVGTSYNEQFF. The CDR3 DNA reads as TGTGCCAGCAGCTTGGCGGTTGGTACCTCCTACAATGAGCAGTTCTTC.

Of note for this clonotype: This is likely a read error, given that the CDR3 carries no conserved phenylalanine or tryptophan at its end. The CDR3 loop is CASSFSGGANTGELFL. The CDR3 bases are TGTGCCAGCAGCTTTAGCGGGGGGGCGAACACCGGGGAGCTGTTTCTT. The chain has TRBV11-2 and TRBJ2-2, with 11 bases aligning to TRBD2. CDR1 is SGHAT, CDR2 FQNNGV, per germline. This CDR3 is built from 16 residues. V lost 3 bases to trimming and J lost 0 bases; unmatched junction nucleotides: 0.

The genes are TRBV6-4 and TRBJ2-2, with D possibly being TRBD1 (5 bases). V lost 0 bases to trimming and J lost 0 bases, with 8 bases between them. The CDR3 length is 16 residues. CDR1 and CDR2 from the germline V gene are MRHNA and SNTAGT. CDR3 DNA: TGTGCCAGCAGTGACTCGGGGCAGACGAACACCGGGGAGCTGTTTTTT. Its translation is CASSDSGQTNTGELFF.

J is TRBJ1-2 and V is TRBV5-1; D is possibly TRBD1 (5 bases). Germline CDR1 is SGHRS and CDR2 is YFSETQ. The germline V and J ends were trimmed by 4 bases and 5 bases, with 12 bases remaining between them. CDR3 size: 13 residues. The CDR3 protein is CASSAGLGYGYTF. Here the CDR3 DNA reads TGCGCCAGCAGCGCGGGACTTGGGTATGGCTACACCTTC.

The rearrangement uses TRBV27 and TRBJ1-1; D might be TRBD1 (6 bases). Trimming pared 0 bases from V and 6 bases from J, leaving 14 bases between. Looked up from germline, CDR1 is MNHEY and CDR2 is SMNVEV (reference sequence). This CDR3 contains 15 residues. The CDR3 DNA sequence: TGTGCCAGCAGTTTATCCCTCCAGGGGTTGGCTGAAGCTTTCTTT. As protein: CASSLSLQGLAEAFF.

This clonotype has just a few counts. The chain couples TRBV6-4 to TRBJ2-1; 7 positions match TRBD2. Looked up from germline, CDR1 is MRHNA and CDR2 is SNTAGT. The CDR3 totals 14 residues. Trimming took 2 bases from V and 8 from J; bases not matched to a gene: 6. Written as DNA, the CDR3 is TGTGCCAGCAGTGACGGGGGGGATAGGGATGAGCAGTTCTTC. Translation: CASSDGGDRDEQFF.

The chain is built from TRBV12-3 or TRBV12-4 and TRBJ2-1, with 8 bases identical to TRBD2. This CDR3 is built from 16 residues. The V and J ends lost 5 bases and 7 bases, in that order; junction bases with no gene match: 13. In nucleotides, the CDR3 is TGTGCCAGCAGTCTCAGGACGCTTCGGGAGGGGAATGAGCAGTTCTTC. Translating gives CASSLRTLREGNEQFF.